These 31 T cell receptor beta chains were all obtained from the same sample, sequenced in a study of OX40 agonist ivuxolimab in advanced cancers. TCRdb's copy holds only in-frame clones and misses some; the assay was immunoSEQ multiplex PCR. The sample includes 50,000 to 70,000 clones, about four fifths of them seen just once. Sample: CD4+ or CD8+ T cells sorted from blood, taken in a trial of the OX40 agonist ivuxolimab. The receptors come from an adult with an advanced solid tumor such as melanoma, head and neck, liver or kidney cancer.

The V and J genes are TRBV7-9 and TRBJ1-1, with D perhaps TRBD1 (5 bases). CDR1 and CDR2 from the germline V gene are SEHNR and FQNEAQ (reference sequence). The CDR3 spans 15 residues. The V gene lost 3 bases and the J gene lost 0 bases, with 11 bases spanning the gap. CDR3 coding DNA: TGTGCCAGCAGCTTGCTGGACACCTTGAACACTGAAGCTTTCTTT. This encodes CASSLLDTLNTEAFF. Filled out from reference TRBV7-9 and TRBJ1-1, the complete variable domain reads DTGVSQNPRHKITKRGQNVTFRCDPISEHNRLYWYRQTLGQGPEFLTYFQNEAQLEKSRLLSDRFSAERPKGSFSTLEIQRTEQGDSAMYLCASSLLDTLNTEAFFGQGTRLTVV.

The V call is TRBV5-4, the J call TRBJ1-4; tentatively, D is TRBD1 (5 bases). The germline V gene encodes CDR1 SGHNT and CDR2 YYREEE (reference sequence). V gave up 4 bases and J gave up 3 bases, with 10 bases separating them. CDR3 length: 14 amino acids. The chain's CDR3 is CASSTGRPNEKLFF. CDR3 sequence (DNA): TGTGCCAGCAGCACGGGACGGCCTAATGAAAAACTGTTTTTT. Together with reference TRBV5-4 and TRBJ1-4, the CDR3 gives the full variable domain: ETGVTQSPTHLIKTRGQQVTLRCSSQSGHNTVSWYQQALGQGPQFIFQYYREEENGRGNFPPRFSGLQFPNYSSELNVNALELDDSALYLCASSTGRPNEKLFFGSGTQLSVL.

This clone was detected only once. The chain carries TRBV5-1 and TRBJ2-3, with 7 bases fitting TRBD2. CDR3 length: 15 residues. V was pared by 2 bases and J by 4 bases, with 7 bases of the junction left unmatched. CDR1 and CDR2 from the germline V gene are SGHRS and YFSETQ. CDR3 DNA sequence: TGCGCCAGCAGCTTCACTAGCGTGAGCGCAGATACGCAGTATTTT. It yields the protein CASSFTSVSADTQYF.

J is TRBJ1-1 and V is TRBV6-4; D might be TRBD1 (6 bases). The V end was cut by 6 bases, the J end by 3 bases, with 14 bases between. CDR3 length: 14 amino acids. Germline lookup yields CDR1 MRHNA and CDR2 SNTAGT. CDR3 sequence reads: CASSSGTFDTEAFF. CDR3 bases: TGTGCCAGCAGCTCGGGGACATTCGACACTGAAGCTTTCTTT.

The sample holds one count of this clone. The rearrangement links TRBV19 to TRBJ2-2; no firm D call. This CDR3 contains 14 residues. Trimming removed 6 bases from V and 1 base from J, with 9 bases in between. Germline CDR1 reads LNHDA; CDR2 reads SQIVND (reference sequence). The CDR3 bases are TGTGCCAGTAGCAAAACAGTGAACACCGGGGAGCTGTTTTTT. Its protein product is CASSKTVNTGELFF.

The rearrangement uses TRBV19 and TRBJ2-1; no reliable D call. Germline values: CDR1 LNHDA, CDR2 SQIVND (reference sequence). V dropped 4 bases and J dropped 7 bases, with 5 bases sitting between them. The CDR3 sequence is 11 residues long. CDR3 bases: TGTGCCAGTAGTACAACTAATGAGCAGTTCTTC. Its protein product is CASSTTNEQFF. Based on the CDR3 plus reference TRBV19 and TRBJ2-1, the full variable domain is DGGITQSPKYLFRKEGQNVTLSCEQNLNHDAMYWYRQDPGQGLRLIYYSQIVNDFQKGDIAEGYSVSREKKESFPLTVTSAQKNPTAFYLCASSTTNEQFFGPGTRLTVL.

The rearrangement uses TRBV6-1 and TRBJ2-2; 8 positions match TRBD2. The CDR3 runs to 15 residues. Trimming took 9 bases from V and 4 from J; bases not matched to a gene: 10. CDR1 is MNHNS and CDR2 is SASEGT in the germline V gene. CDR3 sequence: CARRAREGVTGELFF. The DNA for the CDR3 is TGTGCCAGGCGGGCTCGGGAGGGGGTCACCGGGGAGCTGTTTTTT.

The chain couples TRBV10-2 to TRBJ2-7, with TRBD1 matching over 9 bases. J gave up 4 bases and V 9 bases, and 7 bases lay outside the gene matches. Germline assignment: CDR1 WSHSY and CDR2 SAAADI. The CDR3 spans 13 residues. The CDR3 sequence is CASRGTGSYEQYF. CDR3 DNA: TGCGCCAGTCGTGGGACAGGGTCTTACGAGCAGTACTTC.

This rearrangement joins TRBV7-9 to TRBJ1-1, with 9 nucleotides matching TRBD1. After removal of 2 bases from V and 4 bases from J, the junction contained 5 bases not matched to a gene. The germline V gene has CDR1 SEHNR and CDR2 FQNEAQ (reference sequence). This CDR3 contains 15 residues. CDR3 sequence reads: CASSLTGTGSTEAFF. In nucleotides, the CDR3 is TGTGCCAGCAGCTTAACTGGGACAGGGAGCACTGAAGCTTTCTTT.

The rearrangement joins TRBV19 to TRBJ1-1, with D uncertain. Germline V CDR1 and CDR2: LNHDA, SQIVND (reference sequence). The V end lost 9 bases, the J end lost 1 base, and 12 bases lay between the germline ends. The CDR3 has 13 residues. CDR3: CASKTGRNTEAFF. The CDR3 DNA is TGTGCCAGCAAAACGGGGAGGAACACTGAAGCTTTCTTT.

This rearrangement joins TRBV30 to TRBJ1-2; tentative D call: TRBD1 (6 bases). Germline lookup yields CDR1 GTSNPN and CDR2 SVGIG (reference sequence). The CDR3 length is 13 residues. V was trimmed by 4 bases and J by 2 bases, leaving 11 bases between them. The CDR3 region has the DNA TGTGCCTGGACAATCGGACAGAACTATGGCTACACCTTC. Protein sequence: CAWTIGQNYGYTF.

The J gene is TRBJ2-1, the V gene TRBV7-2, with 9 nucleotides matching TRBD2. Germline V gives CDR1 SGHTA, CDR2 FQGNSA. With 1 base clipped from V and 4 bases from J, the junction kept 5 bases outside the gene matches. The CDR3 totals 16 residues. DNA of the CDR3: TGTGCCAGCAGCTTAGTTCCAGCGGGGGGATACAATGAGCAGTTCTTC. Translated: CASSLVPAGGYNEQFF.

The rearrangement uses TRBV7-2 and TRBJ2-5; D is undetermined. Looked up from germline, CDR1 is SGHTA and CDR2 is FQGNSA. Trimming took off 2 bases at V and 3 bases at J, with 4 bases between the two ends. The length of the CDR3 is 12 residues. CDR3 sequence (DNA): TGTGCCAGCAGCTTATTGGAAGAGACCCAGTACTTC. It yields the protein CASSLLEETQYF.

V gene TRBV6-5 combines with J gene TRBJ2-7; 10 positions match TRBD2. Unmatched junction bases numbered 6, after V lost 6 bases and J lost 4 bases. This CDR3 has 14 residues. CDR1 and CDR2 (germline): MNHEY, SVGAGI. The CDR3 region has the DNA TGTGCCAGCAGCCAAATAGCGGGGGGTTACGAGCAGTACTTC. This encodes CASSQIAGGYEQYF.

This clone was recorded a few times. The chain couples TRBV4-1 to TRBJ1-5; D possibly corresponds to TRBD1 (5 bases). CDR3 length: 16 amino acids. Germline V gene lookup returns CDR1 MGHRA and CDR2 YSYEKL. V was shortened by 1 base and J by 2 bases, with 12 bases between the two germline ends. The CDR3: CASSQGRGARNQPQHF. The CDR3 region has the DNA TGCGCCAGCAGCCAAGGGAGAGGGGCCCGCAATCAGCCCCAGCATTTT.

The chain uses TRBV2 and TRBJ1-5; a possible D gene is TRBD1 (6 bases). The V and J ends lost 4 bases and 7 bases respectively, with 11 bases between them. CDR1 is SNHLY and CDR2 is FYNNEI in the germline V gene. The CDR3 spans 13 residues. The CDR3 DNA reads TGTGCCAGCAGTGGACAGGAATTCCAGCCCCAGCATTTT. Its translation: CASSGQEFQPQHF.

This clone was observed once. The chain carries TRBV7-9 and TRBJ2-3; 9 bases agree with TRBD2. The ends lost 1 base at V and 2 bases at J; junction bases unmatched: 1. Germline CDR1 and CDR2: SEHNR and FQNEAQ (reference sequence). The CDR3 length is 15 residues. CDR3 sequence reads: CASSLGTSDTDTQYF. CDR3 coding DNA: TGTGCCAGCAGCTTAGGGACTAGCGACACAGATACGCAGTATTTT. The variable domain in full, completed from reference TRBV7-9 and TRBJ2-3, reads DTGVSQNPRHKITKRGQNVTFRCDPISEHNRLYWYRQTLGQGPEFLTYFQNEAQLEKSRLLSDRFSAERPKGSFSTLEIQRTEQGDSAMYLCASSLGTSDTDTQYFGPGTRLTVL.

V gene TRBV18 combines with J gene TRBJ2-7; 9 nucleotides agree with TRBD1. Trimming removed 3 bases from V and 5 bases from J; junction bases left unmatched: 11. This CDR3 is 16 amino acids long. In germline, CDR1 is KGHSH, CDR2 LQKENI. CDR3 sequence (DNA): TGTGCCAGCTCACCTTCGGTACCGGGACAGGGTCACGAGCAGTACTTC. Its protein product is CASSPSVPGQGHEQYF.

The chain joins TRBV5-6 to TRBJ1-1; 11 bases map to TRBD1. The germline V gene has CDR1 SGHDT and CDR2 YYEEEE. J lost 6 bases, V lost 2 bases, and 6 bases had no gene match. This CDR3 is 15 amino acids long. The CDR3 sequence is CASSFRRTGGPEAFF. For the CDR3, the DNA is TGTGCCAGCAGCTTTAGAAGGACAGGGGGCCCTGAAGCTTTCTTT.

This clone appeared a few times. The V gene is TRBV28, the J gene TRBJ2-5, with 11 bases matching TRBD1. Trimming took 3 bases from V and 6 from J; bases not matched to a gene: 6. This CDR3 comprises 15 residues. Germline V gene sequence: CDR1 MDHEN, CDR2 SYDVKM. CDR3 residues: CASSFPGQGVQTQYF. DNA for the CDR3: TGTGCCAGCAGTTTCCCGGGACAGGGGGTACAGACCCAGTACTTC.

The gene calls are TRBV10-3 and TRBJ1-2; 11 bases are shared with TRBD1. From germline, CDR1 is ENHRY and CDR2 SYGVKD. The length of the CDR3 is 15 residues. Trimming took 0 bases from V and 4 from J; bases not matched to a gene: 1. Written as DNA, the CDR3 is TGTGCCATCAGTGAGTCTGGGACAGGGGGCTATGGCTACACCTTC. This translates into CAISESGTGGYGYTF.

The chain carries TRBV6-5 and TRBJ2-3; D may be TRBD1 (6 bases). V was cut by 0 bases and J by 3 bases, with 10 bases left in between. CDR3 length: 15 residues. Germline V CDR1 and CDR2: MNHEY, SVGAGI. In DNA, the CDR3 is TGTGCCAGCAGTTACTCCGGCAGGGGAACAGATACGCAGTATTTT. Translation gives CASSYSGRGTDTQYF.

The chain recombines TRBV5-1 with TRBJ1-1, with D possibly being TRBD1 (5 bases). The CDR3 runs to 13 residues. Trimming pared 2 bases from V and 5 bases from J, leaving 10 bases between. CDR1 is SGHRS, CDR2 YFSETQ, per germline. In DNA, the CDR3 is TGCGCCAGCAGCTTCAACGGGGGTACTGAAGCTTTCTTT. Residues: CASSFNGGTEAFF.

The CDR3 region has the DNA TGTGCCAGCAGCTTGGCCGGGACAGGGGTAGATGGCTACACCTTC. The encoded protein is CASSLAGTGVDGYTF. V gene TRBV7-2 combines with J gene TRBJ1-2; TRBD1 matches at 10 bases. The CDR3 has 15 amino acids. The J segment lost 6 bases and the V segment lost 3 bases, leaving 7 bases of the junction unmatched. CDR1 and CDR2 from the germline V gene are SGHTA and FQGNSA.

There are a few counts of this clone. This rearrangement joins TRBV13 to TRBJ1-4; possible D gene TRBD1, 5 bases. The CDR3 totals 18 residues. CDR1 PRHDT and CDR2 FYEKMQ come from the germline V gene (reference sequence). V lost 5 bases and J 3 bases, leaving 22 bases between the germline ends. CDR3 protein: CASSEAAGWTTPNEKLFF. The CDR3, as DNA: TGTGCCAGCAGCGAAGCCGCGGGCTGGACAACGCCTAATGAAAAACTGTTTTTT.

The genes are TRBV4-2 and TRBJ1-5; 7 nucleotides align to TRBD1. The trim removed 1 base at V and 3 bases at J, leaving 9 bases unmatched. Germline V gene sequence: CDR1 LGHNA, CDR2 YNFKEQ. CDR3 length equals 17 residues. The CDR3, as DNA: TGTGCCAGCAGCCAAGGACAGGGTGGCGGGATCAATCAGCCCCAGCATTTT. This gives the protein CASSQGQGGGINQPQHF.

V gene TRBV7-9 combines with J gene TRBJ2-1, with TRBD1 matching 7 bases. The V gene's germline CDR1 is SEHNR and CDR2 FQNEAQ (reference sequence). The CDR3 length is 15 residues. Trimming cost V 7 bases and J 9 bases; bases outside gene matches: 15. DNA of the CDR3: TGTGCCAGCAACAGAGCAGGGGGATTATTAAGTGAGCAGTTCTTC. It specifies CASNRAGGLLSEQFF.

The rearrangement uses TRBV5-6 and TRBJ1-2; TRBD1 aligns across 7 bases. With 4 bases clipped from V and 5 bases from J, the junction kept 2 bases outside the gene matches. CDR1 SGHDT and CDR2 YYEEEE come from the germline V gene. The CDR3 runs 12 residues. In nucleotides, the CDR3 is TGTGCCAGCAGCCCGGGACAGTATGGCTACACCTTC. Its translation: CASSPGQYGYTF.

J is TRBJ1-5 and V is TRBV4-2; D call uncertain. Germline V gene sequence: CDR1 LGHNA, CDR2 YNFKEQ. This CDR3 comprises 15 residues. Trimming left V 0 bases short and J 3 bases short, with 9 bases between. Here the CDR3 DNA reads TGTGCCAGCAGCCAAGAAGGGCAGAACAATCAGCCCCAGCATTTT. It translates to CASSQEGQNNQPQHF.

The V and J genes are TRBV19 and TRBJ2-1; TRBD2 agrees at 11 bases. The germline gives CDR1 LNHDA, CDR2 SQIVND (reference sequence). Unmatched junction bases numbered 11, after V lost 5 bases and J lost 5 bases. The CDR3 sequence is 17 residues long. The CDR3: CASSRLSGTSGHNEQFF. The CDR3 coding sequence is TGTGCCAGTAGTCGTCTTTCCGGGACTAGCGGACACAATGAGCAGTTCTTC.

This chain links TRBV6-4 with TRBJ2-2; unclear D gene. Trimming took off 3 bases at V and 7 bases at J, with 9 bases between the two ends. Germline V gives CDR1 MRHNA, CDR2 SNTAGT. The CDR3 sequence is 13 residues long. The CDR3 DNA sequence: TGTGCCAGCAGTGAGATCCGAGGCGGGGAGCTGTTTTTT. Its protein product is CASSEIRGGELFF.